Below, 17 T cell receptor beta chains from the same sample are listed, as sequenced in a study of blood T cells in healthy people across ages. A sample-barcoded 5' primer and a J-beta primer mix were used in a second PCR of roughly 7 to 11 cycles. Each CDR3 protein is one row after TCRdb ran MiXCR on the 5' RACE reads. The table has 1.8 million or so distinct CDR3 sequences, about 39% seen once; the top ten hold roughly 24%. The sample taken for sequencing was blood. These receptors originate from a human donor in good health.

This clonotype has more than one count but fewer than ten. The CDR3 DNA is TGTGCCAGCAGCCAAGTTGGGGAGGGGGGGCATGAGCAGTTCTTC. This encodes CASSQVGEGGHEQFF. The chain couples TRBV4-2 to TRBJ2-1; tentatively, D is TRBD2 (7 bases). Germline V gives CDR1 LGHNA, CDR2 YNFKEQ. The CDR3 is made up of 15 amino acids. Trimming pared 1 base from V and 8 bases from J, leaving 15 bases between.

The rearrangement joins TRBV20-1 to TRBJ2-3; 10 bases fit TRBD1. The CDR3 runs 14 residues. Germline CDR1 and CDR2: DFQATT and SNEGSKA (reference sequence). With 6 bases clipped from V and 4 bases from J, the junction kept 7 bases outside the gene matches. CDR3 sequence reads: CSAFKTGGADTQYF. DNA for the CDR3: TGCAGTGCCTTTAAGACAGGGGGCGCAGATACGCAGTATTTT.

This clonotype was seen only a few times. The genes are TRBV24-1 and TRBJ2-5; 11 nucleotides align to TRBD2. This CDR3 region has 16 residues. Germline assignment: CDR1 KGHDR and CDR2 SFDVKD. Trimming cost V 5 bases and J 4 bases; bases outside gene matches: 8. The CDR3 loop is CATSAPGLAGGETQYF. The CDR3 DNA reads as TGTGCCACCAGTGCCCCTGGTCTAGCGGGGGGAGAGACCCAGTACTTC.

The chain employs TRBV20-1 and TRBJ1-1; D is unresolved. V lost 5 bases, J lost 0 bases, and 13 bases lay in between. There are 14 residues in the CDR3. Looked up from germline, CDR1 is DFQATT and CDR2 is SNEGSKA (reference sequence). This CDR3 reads CSAGPGRLNTEAFF. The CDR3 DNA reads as TGCAGTGCTGGACCCGGGCGGCTGAACACTGAAGCTTTCTTT.

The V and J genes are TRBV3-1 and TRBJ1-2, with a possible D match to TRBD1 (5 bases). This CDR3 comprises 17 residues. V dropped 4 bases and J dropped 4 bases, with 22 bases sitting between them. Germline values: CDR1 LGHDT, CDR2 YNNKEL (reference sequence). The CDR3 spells CASSPKRLRDGGYGYTF. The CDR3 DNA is TGTGCCAGCAGCCCTAAACGACTAAGGGACGGAGGCTATGGCTACACCTTC.

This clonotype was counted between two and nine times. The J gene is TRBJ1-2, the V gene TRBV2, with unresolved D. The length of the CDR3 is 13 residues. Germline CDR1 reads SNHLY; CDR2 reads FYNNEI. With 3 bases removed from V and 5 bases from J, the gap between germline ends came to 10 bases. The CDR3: CASSEAGLYGYTF. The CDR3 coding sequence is TGTGCCAGCAGTGAGGCGGGGTTGTATGGCTACACCTTC.

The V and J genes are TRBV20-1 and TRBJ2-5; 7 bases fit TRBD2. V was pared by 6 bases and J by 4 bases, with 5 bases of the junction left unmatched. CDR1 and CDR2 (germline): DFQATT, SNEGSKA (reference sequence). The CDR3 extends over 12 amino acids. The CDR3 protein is CSARSGAETQYF. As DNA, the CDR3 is TGCAGTGCCAGAAGCGGGGCAGAGACCCAGTACTTC.

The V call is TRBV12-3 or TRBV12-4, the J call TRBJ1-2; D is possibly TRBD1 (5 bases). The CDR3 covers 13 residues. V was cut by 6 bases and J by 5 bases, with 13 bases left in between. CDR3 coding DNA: TGTGCCAGCAGCTCGACAGACCTATATGGCTACACCTTC. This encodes CASSSTDLYGYTF.

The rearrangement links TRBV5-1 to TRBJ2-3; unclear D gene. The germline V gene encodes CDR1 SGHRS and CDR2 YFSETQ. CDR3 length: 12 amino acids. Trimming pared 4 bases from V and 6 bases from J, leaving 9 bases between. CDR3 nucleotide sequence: TGCGCCAGCAGCCCGGAAGATGATACGCAGTATTTT. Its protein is CASSPEDDTQYF.

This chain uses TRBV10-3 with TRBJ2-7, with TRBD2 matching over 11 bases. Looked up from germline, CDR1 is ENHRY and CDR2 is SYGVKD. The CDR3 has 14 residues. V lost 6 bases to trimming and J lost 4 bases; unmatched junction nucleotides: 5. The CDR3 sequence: CAISPSGGPYEQYF. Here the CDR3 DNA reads TGTGCCATCAGCCCTAGCGGGGGGCCGTACGAGCAGTACTTC.

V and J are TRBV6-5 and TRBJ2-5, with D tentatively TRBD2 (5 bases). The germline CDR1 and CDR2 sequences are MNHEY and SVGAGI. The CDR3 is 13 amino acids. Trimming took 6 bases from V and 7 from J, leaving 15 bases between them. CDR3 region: CASRPGLGVTQYF. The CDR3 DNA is TGTGCCAGCAGGCCCGGGCTCGGGGTGACCCAGTACTTC.

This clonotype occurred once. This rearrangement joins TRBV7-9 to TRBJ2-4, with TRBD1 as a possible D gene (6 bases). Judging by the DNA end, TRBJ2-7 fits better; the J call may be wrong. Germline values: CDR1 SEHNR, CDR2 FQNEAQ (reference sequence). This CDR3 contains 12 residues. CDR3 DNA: TGTGCCAGCAGCCCGGACAGACACGAGCAGTACTTC. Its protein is CASSPDRHEQYF.

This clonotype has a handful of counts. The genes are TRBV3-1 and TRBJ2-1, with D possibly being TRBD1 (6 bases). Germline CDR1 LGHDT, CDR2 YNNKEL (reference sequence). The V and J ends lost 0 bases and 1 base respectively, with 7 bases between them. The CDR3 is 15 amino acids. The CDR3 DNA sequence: TGTGCCAGCAGCCAAGAGGACAGATCCTACAATGAGCAGTTCTTC. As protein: CASSQEDRSYNEQFF.

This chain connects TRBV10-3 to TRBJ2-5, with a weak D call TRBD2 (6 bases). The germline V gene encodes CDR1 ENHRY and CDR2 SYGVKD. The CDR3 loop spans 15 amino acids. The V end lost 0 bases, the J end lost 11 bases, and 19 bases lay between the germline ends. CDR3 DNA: TGTGCCATCAGTGAGTCGAGGGACTCGGGTAATGAGCAGTACTTC. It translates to CAISESRDSGNEQYF.

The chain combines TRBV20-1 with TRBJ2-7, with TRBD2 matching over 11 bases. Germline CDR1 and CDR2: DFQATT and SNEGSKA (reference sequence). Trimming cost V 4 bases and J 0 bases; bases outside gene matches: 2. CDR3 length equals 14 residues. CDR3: CSATGTSGSYEQYF. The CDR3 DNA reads TGCAGTGCTACCGGGACTAGCGGCTCCTACGAGCAGTACTTC.

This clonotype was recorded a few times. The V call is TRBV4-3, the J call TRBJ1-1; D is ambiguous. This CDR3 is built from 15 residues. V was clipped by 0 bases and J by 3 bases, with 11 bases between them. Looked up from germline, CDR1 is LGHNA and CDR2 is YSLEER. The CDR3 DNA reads TGCGCCAGCAGCCAAGAATTAAGGCCCGACACTGAAGCTTTCTTT. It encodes CASSQELRPDTEAFF.

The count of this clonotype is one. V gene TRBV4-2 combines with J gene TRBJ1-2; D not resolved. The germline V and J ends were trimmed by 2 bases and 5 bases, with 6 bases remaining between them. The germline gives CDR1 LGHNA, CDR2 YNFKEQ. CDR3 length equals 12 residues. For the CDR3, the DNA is TGTGCCAGCAGCCAAAGGGTTTATGGCTACACCTTC. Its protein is CASSQRVYGYTF.